The sequence of this T cell receptor beta chain was determined in a study of CD4+ T cells in melanoma. Study-level results: In melanoma, neoantigen-specific CD4+ T cells reportedly differed in differentiation state. A reported correlation linked neoantigen-specific CD4+ T cells to CD8+, macrophage and B cell function.

This clone was counted between two and nine times. The antigen is unknown. Germline assignment: CDR1 SGHVS and CDR2 FQNEAQ. The V gene lost 2 bases and the J gene lost 7 bases, with 5 bases spanning the gap. CDR3 length equals 12 residues. TCRdb keeps only in-frame clones here, not all; method: immunoSEQ multiplex PCR. The sample has 9,000 to 10,000 clones; around two thirds are singletons. Source material: tumor tissue. The clonotype comes from a human donor with melanoma. The chain is built from TRBV7-8 and TRBJ2-2, with D uncertain. CDR3 sequence: CASSLSLGELFF. DNA for the CDR3: TGTGCCAGCAGCTTATCCCTCGGGGAGCTGTTTTTT.